This T cell receptor beta chain was obtained from a study of T cell repertoires in cytomegalovirus infection. Study-level background: Well-studied HLA-B-restricted CMV epitopes were used in the study alongside recently identified HLA-C-restricted ones. An indication of both CMV infection and matching HLA type came from public TCR beta signatures.

V was trimmed by 5 bases and J by 2 bases, leaving 16 bases between them. The germline V gene encodes CDR1 SGHVS and CDR2 FNYEAQ. This CDR3 has 16 amino acids. Only a few counts were recorded for this clonotype. Its target is unknown. MiXCR, applied by TCRdb to the reads, yields one record per CDR3 protein. The sample holds more than 55,000 distinct CDR3 sequences, about 20% seen once. Study outcomes and limitations: Dominating the ex vivo response were TCR beta clonotypes that were CMV-specific and HLA-C-restricted. Cumulative public TCR beta family frequency identified CMV carriers with the relevant HLA.

The sequence derives from a human donor in good health (CMV status not recorded). Some clones in this sample may be carry-over from other donors' samples. This specimen was CD8+ T cells from cultured PBMCs, taken from culture after CMV antigen stimulation. The chain uses TRBV7-6 and TRBJ1-5; TRBD1 might be the D (5 bases). The CDR3 region has the DNA TGTGCCAGCAGCCCTACAGGTCTCCTGGGCAATCAGCCCCAGCATTTT. Residues: CASSPTGLLGNQPQHF.